The source of this T cell receptor (beta chain) is a study of blood T cell repertoires in COVID-19 (dated by TCRdb to the early 2020s). About the full investigation: Collaborator samples came from the United States, Italy and Spain and covered acute and convalescent phases of COVID-19. The material from the prospective study consisted of cDNA or gDNA derived from T cells, B-cell-depleted T cells, or PBMCs. Subjects who had been exposed to COVID-19, were actively infected with it, or had recovered from it provided the deeply sampled blood TCRbeta repertoires that made up the dataset. The repertoires were released in a freely available public database intended as a resource for research on the immune response to SARS-CoV-2. The samples were drawn from two sources: the first 160 participants of the ongoing ImmuneRACE study, and 1,254 subjects contributed by 6 global collaborators. Nearly every sample came with metadata listing a de-identified subject ID, COVID-19 status, age in years and sex. Where HLA class I and class II types were available, the types were taken from metadata supplied by the sample provider, not from assay-based typing.

TCRbeta CDR3 regions were amplified from genomic DNA by means of the immunoSEQ Assay, a bias-controlled multiplex PCR. The study's own analysis went as follows. The number of nucleated cells in each sample was estimated by amplification of reference gene primers within the assay. To quantify the absolute abundance of each unique TCRbeta CDR3 rearrangement, sequence reads were collapsed and filtered. For each sample, productive Simpson clonality was calculated by taking the square root of Simpson's diversity index across productive rearrangements. What TCRdb holds here is the immuneACCESS table cut down to in-frame rearrangements. Part of the clones is not present; checked against another copy, under half of the missing clones reflect an unresolved V gene, and the others are unexplained. V and J calls and clone size come straight from that table; D and trimming were deduced from the DNA. A total of 90,000 to 120,000 clones appear in this sample, roughly 90% of them only once. The leading ten clones occupy approximately 5.6% of the sample.

Broad study findings and their caveats: The quantity of clinical and demographic metadata differed by source and by participant and was supplied without curation.

V is cut back by 3 bases and J by 7 bases, with 11 bases in the junction unmatched. As encoded in the germline V gene, CDR1 is MNHEY while CDR2 is SVGAGI. The CDR3, from cysteine to phenylalanine, totals 16 residues. Only the CDR3 region is kept as DNA, spanning 48 bases read in frame from base 1. With respect to this clone: Its recognized antigen is unknown. Base qualities were left out, and no much larger clone turns up one base away.

The collaborating institutions used their own protocols to collect whole blood in K2EDTA tubes. For TCRbeta analysis, collaborators shipped samples in one of three forms: frozen whole blood, isolated PBMCs, or DNA extracted from either of those sample types. The chain uses TRBV6-5 and TRBJ2-5, with 10 middle bases fitting TRBD2. This sequence was found in a human donor in a cohort sampled during active COVID-19. Sequences were obtained from peripheral blood. The base sequence is TGTGCCAGCAGTTATGGTAGCGGGGGGAAAAAGGGGACCCAGTACTTC. Its protein reads: CASSYGSGGKKGTQYF.